Listed below are T cell receptor beta chains from one sample, sequenced in a study of control samples from healthy donors and cancer patients. Data came from immunoSEQ multiplex PCR; TCRdb stores just in-frame clones and leaves some out. The data show approximately 87,000 clones, about nine tenths seen once. What was sequenced was blood. The receptors come from a man aged 45 to 65 in good health. Each CDR3 is given with its conserved first and last residue. D genes are given only for firm matches. Only part of the rows carry a size: once, few, many, or a class if the clone is expanded.

>TRBD1|TRBJ1-2|-|TRBV5-4
TGTGCCAGCAGCTTGCCAGGGGGCTATGGCTACACCTTC
CASSLPGGYGYTF
>-|TRBJ1-4|once|TRBV25-1
TGTGCCAGCAGTGAATCGTGGAGGACTGGTGGGGAACTGTTTTTT
CASSESWRTGGELFF
>-|TRBJ1-2|-|TRBV9
TGTGCCAGCAGCGTGGGACTGAACTCTAACTATGGCTACACCTTC
CASSVGLNSNYGYTF
>TRBD1|TRBJ1-2|-|TRBV3-1/TRBV3-2
TGTGCCAGCAGCCAAGACAGAGGAGTCAGGGGGCGGAATGGCTACACCTTC
CASSQDRGVRGRNGYTF
>-|TRBJ1-5|once|TRBV6-5
TGTGCCAGCAGGCCTAATAATCAGCCCCAGCATTTT
CASRPNNQPQHF
>-|TRBJ1-2|-|TRBV5-1
TGCGCCAGCAGCCTGGGAGAGGGGTATGGCTACACCTTC
CASSLGEGYGYTF
>-|TRBJ2-4|-|TRBV19
TGTGCCAGTGAGGGGACCAAAAACATTCAGTACTTC
CASEGTKNIQYF
>-|TRBJ1-1|-|TRBV19
TGTGCCAGTAGTGTACAAGCTTCGAACACTGAAGCTTTCTTT
CASSVQASNTEAFF
>-|TRBJ1-3|once|TRBV5-1
TGCGCCAGCAGCTTGGAGGCCGACTCTGGAAACACCATATATTTT
CASSLEADSGNTIYF
>-|TRBJ2-1|-|TRBV5-1
TGCGCCAGCAGCCCCCGGGTCCATACACTTGAGCAGTTCTTC
CASSPRVHTLEQFF
>-|TRBJ1-1|-|TRBV7-9
TGTGCCAGCAGCTTATTTTCCGCTCGGGAGGAAGCTTTCTTT
CASSLFSAREEAFF
>-|TRBJ1-6|-|TRBV11-2
TGTGCCAGCAGCGTATCCTATAATTCACCCCTCCACTTT
CASSVSYNSPLHF
>TRBD1|TRBJ1-1|-|TRBV6-4
TGTGCCAGCAGCCCAGGGGGGGGACGGGGCACTGAAGCTTTCTTT
CASSPGGGRGTEAFF
>-|TRBJ1-4|-|TRBV10-1
TGCGCCAGCAGTCCGGGCCGCCGGCCCGGGGAAAAACTGTTTTTT
CASSPGRRPGEKLFF
>-|TRBJ2-2|-|TRBV6-5
TGTGCCAGCAGCAGGGGGGGTAGCGGGGAGCTGTTTTTT
CASSRGGSGELFF
>TRBD1|TRBJ2-3|-|TRBV27
TGTGCCAGCAGTTTTAGACAGGGAACGCAGTATTTT
CASSFRQGTQYF
>-|TRBJ1-6|-|TRBV27
TGTGCCAGCAGTCTATCCGGAGGTCGATCCCTCCACTTT
CASSLSGGRSLHF
>-|TRBJ2-7|-|TRBV6-6
TGTGCCAGCAGTCCAACAGCTGATAGAGGCGAGCAGTACTTC
CASSPTADRGEQYF
>-|TRBJ1-5|once|TRBV21-1
TGTGCCAGCAGCAAGAGTTTAAATCAGCCCCAGCATTTT
CASSKSLNQPQHF
>-|TRBJ1-6|-|TRBV12-5
TGTGCTAGTGGTTTGAGGGTAAATTCACCCCTCCACTTT
CASGLRVNSPLHF
>-|TRBJ2-7|once|TRBV7-9
TGTGCCAGCAGCCCGGACTTGGCTAGGGAGCAGTACTTC
CASSPDLAREQYF
>-|TRBJ2-5|-|TRBV18
TGTGCCAGCTCGCCTAGTAAAGGCCAAGCCGAAGAGACCCAGTACTTC
CASSPSKGQAEETQYF
>-|TRBJ1-2|-|TRBV12-3/TRBV12-4
TGTGCCAGCAGTTTATTACGCCCCTATGGCTACACCTTC
CASSLLRPYGYTF
>-|TRBJ1-5|-|TRBV30
TGTGCCTGGACGACGACGGGGGCGCATCAGCCCCAGCATTTT
CAWTTTGAHQPQHF
>-|TRBJ2-7|-|TRBV20-1
TGCAGTGCTAGTGACTCGGACAGATTAGGCGAGCAGTACTTC
CSASDSDRLGEQYF
>TRBD1|TRBJ1-3|-|TRBV14
TGTGCCAGCAGCCAAGAAATCGGCAGGGGGACGAGAAACACCATATATTTT
CASSQEIGRGTRNTIYF
>-|TRBJ2-6|-|TRBV7-2
TGTGCCAGCAGCTTCCCCTTTACTTTGGGGGGGGCCAACGTCCTGACTTTC
CASSFPFTLGGANVLTF
>-|TRBJ2-3|-|TRBV9
TGTTCATCTAAGTGGGGAGATACGCAGTATTTT
CSSKWGDTQYF
>-|TRBJ1-1|once|TRBV6-5
TGTGCCAGCAGACTGGGGGGCACAAATGAAGCTTTCTTT
CASRLGGTNEAFF
>TRBD1|TRBJ1-3|-|TRBV6-1
TGTGCCAGCAGTGGAGCCGGGACAGGGACTGGAAACACCATATATTTT
CASSGAGTGTGNTIYF
>-|TRBJ1-1|-|TRBV12-3/TRBV12-4
TGTGCCAGCAGTTTAATCGAGAGTTTT
CASSLIESF
>TRBD2|TRBJ2-1|once|TRBV30
TGTGCCCAACTAAACCTAGCGGGGGATGAGCAGTTCTTC
CAQLNLAGDEQFF